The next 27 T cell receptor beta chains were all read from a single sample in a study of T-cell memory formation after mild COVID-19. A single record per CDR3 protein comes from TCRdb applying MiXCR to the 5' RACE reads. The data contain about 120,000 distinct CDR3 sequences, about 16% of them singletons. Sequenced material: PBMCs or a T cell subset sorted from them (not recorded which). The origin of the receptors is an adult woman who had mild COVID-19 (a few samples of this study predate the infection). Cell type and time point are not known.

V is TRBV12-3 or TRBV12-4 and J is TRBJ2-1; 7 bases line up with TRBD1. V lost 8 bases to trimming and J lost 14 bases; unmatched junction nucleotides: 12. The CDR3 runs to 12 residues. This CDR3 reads CASRRLRDSEFF. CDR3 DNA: TGTGCCAGCCGCCGCCTCCGGGACAGCGAGTTCTTC.

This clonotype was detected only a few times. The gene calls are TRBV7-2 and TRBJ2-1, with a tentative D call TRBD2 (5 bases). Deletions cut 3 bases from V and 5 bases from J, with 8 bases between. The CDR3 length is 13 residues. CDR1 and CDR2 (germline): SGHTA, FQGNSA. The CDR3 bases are TGTGCCAGCAGCTTGCGGGTAAACAATGAGCAGTTCTTC. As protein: CASSLRVNNEQFF.

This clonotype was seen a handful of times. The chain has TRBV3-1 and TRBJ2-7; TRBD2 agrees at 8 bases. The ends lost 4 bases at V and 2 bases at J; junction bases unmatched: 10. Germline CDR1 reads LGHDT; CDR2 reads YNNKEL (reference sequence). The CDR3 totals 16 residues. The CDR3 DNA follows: TGTGCCAGCAGCCCAGTGTCGGGGGGGGGCCCCTACGAGCAGTACTTC. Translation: CASSPVSGGGPYEQYF.

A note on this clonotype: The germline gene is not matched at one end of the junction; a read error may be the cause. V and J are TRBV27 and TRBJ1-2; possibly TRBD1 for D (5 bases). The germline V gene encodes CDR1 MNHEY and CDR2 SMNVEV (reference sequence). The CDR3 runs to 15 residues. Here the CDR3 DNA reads TGTGCCAGGAGTTTGGAGTCCCAGGGAGGGTATGGCTACACCTTC. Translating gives CARSLESQGGYGYTF.

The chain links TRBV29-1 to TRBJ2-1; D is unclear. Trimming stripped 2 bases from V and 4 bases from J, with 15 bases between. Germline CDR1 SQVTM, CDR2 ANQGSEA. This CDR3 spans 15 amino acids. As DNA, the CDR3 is TGCAGCGTTGAAAGCGTGAAGGTGGGGTACAATGAGCAGTTCTTC. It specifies CSVESVKVGYNEQFF.

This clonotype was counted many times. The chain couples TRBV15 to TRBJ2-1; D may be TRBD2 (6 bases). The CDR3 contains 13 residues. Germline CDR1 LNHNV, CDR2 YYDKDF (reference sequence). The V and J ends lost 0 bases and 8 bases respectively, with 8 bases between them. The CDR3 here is CATSRDGGDEQFF. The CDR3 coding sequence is TGTGCCACCAGCAGAGATGGCGGGGATGAGCAGTTCTTC.

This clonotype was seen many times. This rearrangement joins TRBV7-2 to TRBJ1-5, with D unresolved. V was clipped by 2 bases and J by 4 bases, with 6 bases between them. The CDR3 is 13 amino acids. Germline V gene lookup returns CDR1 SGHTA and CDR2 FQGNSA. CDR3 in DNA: TGTGCCAGCAGCTTACAAAAAAATCAGCCCCAGCATTTT. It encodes CASSLQKNQPQHF.

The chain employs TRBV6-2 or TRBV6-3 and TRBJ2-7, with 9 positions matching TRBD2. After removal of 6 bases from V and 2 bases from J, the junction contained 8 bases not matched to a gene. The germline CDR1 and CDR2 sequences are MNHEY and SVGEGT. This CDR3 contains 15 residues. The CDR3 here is CASRSGTSNTYEQYF. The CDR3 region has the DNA TGTGCCAGCAGATCCGGGACTAGCAATACCTACGAGCAGTACTTC.

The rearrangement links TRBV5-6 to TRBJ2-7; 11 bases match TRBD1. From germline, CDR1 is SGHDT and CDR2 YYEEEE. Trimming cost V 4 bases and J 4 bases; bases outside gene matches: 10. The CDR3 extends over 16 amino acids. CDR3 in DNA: TGTGCCAGCAGCAGATACTTCCGGGACAGGGGGTACGAGCAGTACTTC. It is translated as CASSRYFRDRGYEQYF.

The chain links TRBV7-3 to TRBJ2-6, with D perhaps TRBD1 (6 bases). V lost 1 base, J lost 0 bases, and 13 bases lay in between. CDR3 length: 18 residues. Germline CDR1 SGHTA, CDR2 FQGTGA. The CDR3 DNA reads TGTGCCAGCAGCTTAAGTACAGGGCAAAGCTCTGGGGCCAACGTCCTGACTTTC. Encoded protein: CASSLSTGQSSGANVLTF. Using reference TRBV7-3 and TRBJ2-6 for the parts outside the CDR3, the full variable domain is GAGVSQTPSNKVTEKGKYVELRCDPISGHTALYWYRQSLGQGPEFLIYFQGTGAADDSGLPNDRFFAVRPEGSVSTLKIQRTERGDSAVYLCASSLSTGQSSGANVLTFGAGSRLTVL.

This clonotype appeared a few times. The CDR3 is CASSPGGGPLKNIQYF. The CDR3 nucleotides read TGCGCCAGCAGCCCGGGCGGGGGCCCCCTCAAAAACATTCAGTACTTC. The chain has TRBV5-1 and TRBJ2-4, with D possibly matching TRBD2 (7 bases). The length of the CDR3 is 16 residues. Germline V gene sequence: CDR1 SGHRS, CDR2 YFSETQ. Deletions cut 4 bases from V and 3 bases from J, with 17 bases between.

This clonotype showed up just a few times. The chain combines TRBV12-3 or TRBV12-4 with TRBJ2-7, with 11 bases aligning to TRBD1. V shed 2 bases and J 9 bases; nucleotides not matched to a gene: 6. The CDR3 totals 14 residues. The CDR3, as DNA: TGTGCCAGCAGTTTACTGGGACAGGGGGGTTTGCAGTACTTC. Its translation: CASSLLGQGGLQYF.

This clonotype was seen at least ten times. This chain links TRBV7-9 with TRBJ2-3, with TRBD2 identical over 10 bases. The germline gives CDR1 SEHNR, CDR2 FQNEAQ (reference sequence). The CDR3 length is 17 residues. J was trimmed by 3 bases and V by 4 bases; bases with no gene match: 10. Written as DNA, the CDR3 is TGTGCCAGCAGCTACATTCCGGGTAGCGGGAGGACAGATACGCAGTATTTT. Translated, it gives CASSYIPGSGRTDTQYF.

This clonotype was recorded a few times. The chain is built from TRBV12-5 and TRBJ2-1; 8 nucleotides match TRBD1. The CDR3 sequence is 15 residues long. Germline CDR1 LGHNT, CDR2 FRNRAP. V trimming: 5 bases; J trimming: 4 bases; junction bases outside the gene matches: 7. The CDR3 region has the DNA TGTGCTAGTGGTCCAGGACAGGGAAGTTACAATGAGCAGTTCTTC. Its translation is CASGPGQGSYNEQFF.

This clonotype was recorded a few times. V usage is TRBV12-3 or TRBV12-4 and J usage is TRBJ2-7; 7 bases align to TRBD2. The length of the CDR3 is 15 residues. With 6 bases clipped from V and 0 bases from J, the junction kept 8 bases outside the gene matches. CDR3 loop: CASRPAGRSSYEQYF. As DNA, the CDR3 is TGTGCCAGCAGACCAGCGGGGAGGAGCTCCTACGAGCAGTACTTC.

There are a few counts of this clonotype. CDR3 nucleotides: TGTGCCACCAGTGATTCGGGACGGACTAGCAATCAGCCCCAGCATTTT. This encodes CATSDSGRTSNQPQHF. This chain links TRBV24-1 with TRBJ1-5, with a possible D match to TRBD1 (5 bases). V gave up 2 bases and J gave up 0 bases, with 10 bases separating them. CDR1 is KGHDR and CDR2 is SFDVKD in the germline V gene. This CDR3 is 16 amino acids long.

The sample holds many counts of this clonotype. CDR3 loop: CASSPRLAGGVTEAFF. CDR3 in DNA: TGTGCCAGCAGCCCTCGGTTGGCAGGAGGAGTCACTGAAGCTTTCTTT. The chain uses TRBV7-9 and TRBJ1-1; D unclear. The CDR3 sequence is 16 residues long. V lost 5 bases and J lost 4, with 20 bases in between. Germline-derived CDR1 and CDR2 are SEHNR and FQNEAQ (reference sequence).

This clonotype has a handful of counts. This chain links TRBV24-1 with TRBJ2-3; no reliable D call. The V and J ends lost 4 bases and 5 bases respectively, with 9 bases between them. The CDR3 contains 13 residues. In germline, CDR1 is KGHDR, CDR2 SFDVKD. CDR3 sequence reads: CATSDSYLDTQYF. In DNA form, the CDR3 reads TGTGCCACCAGTGACAGCTACTTAGATACGCAGTATTTT.

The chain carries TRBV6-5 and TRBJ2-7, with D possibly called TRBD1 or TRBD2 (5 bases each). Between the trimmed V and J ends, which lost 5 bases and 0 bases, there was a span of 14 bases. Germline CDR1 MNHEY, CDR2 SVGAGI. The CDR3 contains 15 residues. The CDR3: CASSQGGSPSYEQYF. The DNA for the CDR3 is TGTGCCAGCAGTCAGGGCGGGTCCCCCTCCTACGAGCAGTACTTC.

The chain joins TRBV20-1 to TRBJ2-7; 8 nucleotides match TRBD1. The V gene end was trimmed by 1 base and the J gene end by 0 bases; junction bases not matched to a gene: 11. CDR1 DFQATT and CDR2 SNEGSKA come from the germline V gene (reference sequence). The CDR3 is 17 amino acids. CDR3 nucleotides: TGCAGTGCTAGAGTCCGGTATCGGACAGGGCCCTCCTACGAGCAGTACTTC. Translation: CSARVRYRTGPSYEQYF.

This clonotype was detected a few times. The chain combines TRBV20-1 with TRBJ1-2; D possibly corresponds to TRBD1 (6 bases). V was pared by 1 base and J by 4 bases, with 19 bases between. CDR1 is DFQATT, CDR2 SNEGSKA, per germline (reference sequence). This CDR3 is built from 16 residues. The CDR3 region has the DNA TGCAGTGCTAGAGCCTTCACAGGGTTTGTAGGCTATGGCTACACCTTC. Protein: CSARAFTGFVGYGYTF.

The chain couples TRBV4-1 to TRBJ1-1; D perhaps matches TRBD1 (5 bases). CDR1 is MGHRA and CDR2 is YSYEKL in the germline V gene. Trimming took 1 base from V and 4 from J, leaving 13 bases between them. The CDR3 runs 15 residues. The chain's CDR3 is CASSQAGWGSTEAFF. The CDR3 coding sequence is TGCGCCAGCAGCCAAGCAGGGTGGGGAAGCACTGAAGCTTTCTTT.

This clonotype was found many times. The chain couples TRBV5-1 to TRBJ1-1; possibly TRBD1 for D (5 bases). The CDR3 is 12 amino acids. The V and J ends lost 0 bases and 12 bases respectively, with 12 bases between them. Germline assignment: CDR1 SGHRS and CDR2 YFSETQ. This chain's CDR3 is CASSLGGISTFF. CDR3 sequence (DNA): TGCGCCAGCAGCTTGGGGGGGATCTCGACTTTCTTT.

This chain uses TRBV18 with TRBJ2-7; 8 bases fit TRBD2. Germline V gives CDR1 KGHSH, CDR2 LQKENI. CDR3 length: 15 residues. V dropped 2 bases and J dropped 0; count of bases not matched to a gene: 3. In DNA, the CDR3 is TGTGCCAGCTCACCATCGGGAGGGAGCTCCTACGAGCAGTACTTC. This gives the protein CASSPSGGSSYEQYF.

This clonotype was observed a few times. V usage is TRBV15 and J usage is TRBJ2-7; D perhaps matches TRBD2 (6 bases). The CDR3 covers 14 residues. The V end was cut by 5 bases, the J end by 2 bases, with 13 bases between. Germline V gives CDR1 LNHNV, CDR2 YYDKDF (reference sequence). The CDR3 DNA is TGTGCCACCAGCGAAACGGGAGCCCCCTACGAGCAGTACTTC. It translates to CATSETGAPYEQYF.

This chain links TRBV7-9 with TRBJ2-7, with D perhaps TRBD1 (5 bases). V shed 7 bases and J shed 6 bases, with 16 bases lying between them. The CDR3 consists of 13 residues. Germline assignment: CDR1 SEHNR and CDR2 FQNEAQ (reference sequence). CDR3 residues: CASTPSEQGEQYF. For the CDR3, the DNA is TGTGCCAGCACCCCGAGTGAGCAGGGCGAGCAGTACTTC.

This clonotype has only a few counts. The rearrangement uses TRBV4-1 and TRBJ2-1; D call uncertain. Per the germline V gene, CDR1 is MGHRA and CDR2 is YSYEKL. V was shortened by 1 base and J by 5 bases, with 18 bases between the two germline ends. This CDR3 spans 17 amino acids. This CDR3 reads CASSQVYPGTPNNEQFF. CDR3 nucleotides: TGCGCCAGCAGCCAAGTGTACCCAGGAACTCCGAACAATGAGCAGTTCTTC.